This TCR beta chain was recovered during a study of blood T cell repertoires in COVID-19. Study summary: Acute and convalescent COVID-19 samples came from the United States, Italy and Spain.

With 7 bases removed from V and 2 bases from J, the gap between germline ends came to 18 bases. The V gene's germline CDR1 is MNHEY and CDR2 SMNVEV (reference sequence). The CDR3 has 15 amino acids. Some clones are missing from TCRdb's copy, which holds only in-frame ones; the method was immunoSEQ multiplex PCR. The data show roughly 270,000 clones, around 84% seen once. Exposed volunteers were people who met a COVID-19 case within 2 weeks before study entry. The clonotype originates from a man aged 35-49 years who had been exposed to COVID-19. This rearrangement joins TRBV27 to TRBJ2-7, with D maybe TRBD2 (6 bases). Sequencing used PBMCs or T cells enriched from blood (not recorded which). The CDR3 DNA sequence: TGTGCCAGCAAGAAGTCGGGGGTAAAGGCCTACGAGCAGTACTTC. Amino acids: CASKKSGVKAYEQYF.